The entry below describes one T cell receptor (beta chain). These data are taken from a study of blood T cell repertoires in COVID-19. Germline CDR1 MNHEY, CDR2 SVGAGI. The CDR3 has 12 residues. With 4 bases removed from V and 7 bases from J, the gap between germline ends came to 10 bases. Generated by immunoSEQ multiplex PCR, the TCRdb table keeps only in-frame clones and is missing some. Of around 250,000 clones in the sample, about four fifths were seen once. The TCR originated in a man in his forties who had been exposed to COVID-19. Input material: PBMCs or T cells enriched from blood (not recorded which). This rearrangement joins TRBV6-5 to TRBJ1-2; possibly TRBD1 for D (5 bases). The CDR3 region is CASSWGEGGYTF. In nucleotides, the CDR3 is TGTGCCAGCAGTTGGGGGGAAGGTGGCTACACCTTC.